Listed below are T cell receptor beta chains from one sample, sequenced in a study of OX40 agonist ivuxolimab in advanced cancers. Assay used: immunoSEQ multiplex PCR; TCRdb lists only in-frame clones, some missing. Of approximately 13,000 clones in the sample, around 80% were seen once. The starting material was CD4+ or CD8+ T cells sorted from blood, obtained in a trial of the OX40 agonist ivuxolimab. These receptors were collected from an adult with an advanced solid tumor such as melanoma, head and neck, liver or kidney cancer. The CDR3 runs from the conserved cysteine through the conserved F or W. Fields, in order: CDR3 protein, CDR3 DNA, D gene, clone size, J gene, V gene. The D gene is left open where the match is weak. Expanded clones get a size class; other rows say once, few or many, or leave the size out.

CDR3aa: CASSYSGVAEAFF; CDR3nt: TGTGCCAGTAGTTACTCGGGGGTGGCTGAAGCTTTCTTT; d_gene: .; abundance: .; j_gene: TRBJ1-1; v_gene: TRBV19
CDR3aa: CASSPASGSAKNIQYF; CDR3nt: TGTGCCAGCAGCCCGGCTAGCGGTTCTGCCAAAAACATTCAGTACTTC; d_gene: TRBD2; abundance: .; j_gene: TRBJ2-4; v_gene: TRBV9
CDR3aa: CASSRGPSYGYTF; CDR3nt: TGTGCCAGCAGCCGGGGACCCAGCTATGGCTACACCTTC; d_gene: .; abundance: large; j_gene: TRBJ1-2; v_gene: TRBV7-9
CDR3aa: CASSHQVGAEAFF; CDR3nt: TGTGCCAGCAGCCACCAGGTGGGCGCTGAAGCTTTCTTT; d_gene: .; abundance: .; j_gene: TRBJ1-1; v_gene: TRBV27
CDR3aa: CASRAKETQYF; CDR3nt: TGTGCCAGCAGGGCAAAAGAGACCCAGTACTTC; d_gene: .; abundance: few; j_gene: TRBJ2-5; v_gene: TRBV21-1
CDR3aa: CASSYSTGDTQYF; CDR3nt: TGTGCCAGCAGTTACTCGACTGGAGATACGCAGTATTTT; d_gene: .; abundance: .; j_gene: TRBJ2-3; v_gene: TRBV6-6
CDR3aa: CASSFGLAGGPGTGELFF; CDR3nt: TGTGCCAGCAGCTTCGGTCTAGCGGGAGGGCCGGGCACCGGGGAGCTGTTTTTT; d_gene: TRBD2; abundance: .; j_gene: TRBJ2-2; v_gene: TRBV11-2
CDR3aa: CASSTGLLEQYF; CDR3nt: TGTGCCAGCAGCACTGGACTACTCGAGCAGTACTTC; d_gene: .; abundance: few; j_gene: TRBJ2-7; v_gene: TRBV5-6
CDR3aa: CASSADIHEQYF; CDR3nt: TGTGCCAGTAGTGCCGACATCCACGAGCAGTACTTC; d_gene: .; abundance: .; j_gene: TRBJ2-7; v_gene: TRBV19
CDR3aa: CASSRTSGSQETQYF; CDR3nt: TGTGCTAGCAGCCGGACTAGCGGAAGCCAAGAGACCCAGTACTTC; d_gene: TRBD2; abundance: once; j_gene: TRBJ2-5; v_gene: TRBV7-7
CDR3aa: CASSIGLAGVSYEQYF; CDR3nt: TGTGCCAGTAGTATCGGTCTAGCGGGAGTCTCCTACGAGCAGTACTTC; d_gene: TRBD2; abundance: .; j_gene: TRBJ2-7; v_gene: TRBV19
CDR3aa: CASSPQYTDTQYF; CDR3nt: TGTGCCAGCAGTCCGCAATACACAGATACGCAGTATTTT; d_gene: .; abundance: .; j_gene: TRBJ2-3; v_gene: TRBV7-3
CDR3aa: CASSQDRGESGELFF; CDR3nt: TGTGCCAGCAGCCAAGATCGGGGGGAGTCCGGGGAGCTGTTTTTT; d_gene: TRBD2; abundance: .; j_gene: TRBJ2-2; v_gene: TRBV4-2
CDR3aa: CASSRDPLWDTQYF; CDR3nt: TGTGCCAGCAGCCGGGACCCACTATGGGATACGCAGTATTTT; d_gene: .; abundance: .; j_gene: TRBJ2-3; v_gene: TRBV7-8
CDR3aa: CASSQDRTGGVGTF; CDR3nt: TGCGCCAGCAGCCAAGACAGGACAGGGGGAGTGGGAACCTTC; d_gene: TRBD1; abundance: .; j_gene: TRBJ1-2; v_gene: TRBV4-3
CDR3aa: CATSRRWNQPQHF; CDR3nt: TGTGCCACCAGCAGACGTTGGAATCAGCCCCAGCATTTT; d_gene: .; abundance: .; j_gene: TRBJ1-5; v_gene: TRBV15
CDR3aa: CASSRGQDGYTF; CDR3nt: TGTGCCAGCAGCCGGGGACAGGATGGCTACACCTTC; d_gene: TRBD1; abundance: medium-sized; j_gene: TRBJ1-2; v_gene: TRBV7-9
CDR3aa: CASSVPGTGSLNEQFF; CDR3nt: TGTGCCAGCAGTGTTCCCGGGACAGGGAGCCTCAATGAGCAGTTCTTC; d_gene: TRBD1; abundance: .; j_gene: TRBJ2-1; v_gene: TRBV6-1
CDR3aa: CASSLDRYEQYF; CDR3nt: TGTGCCAGCAGCTTAGACCGCTACGAGCAGTACTTC; d_gene: .; abundance: .; j_gene: TRBJ2-7; v_gene: TRBV5-8
CDR3aa: CASSTLGGIQPQHF; CDR3nt: TGTGCCAGCAGTACCCTGGGGGGCATTCAGCCCCAGCATTTT; d_gene: .; abundance: .; j_gene: TRBJ1-5; v_gene: TRBV27
CDR3aa: CASSYSTWDEQFF; CDR3nt: TGTGCCAGCAGTTACTCGACCTGGGATGAGCAGTTCTTC; d_gene: .; abundance: .; j_gene: TRBJ2-1; v_gene: TRBV6-6
CDR3aa: CASSLVGPSLAKAFF; CDR3nt: TGTGCCAGCAGCCTAGTCGGGCCCTCGCTGGCTAAAGCTTTCTTT; d_gene: .; abundance: once; j_gene: TRBJ1-1; v_gene: TRBV7-9
CDR3aa: CASSRTGGRETQYF; CDR3nt: TGTGCCAGCAGTCGGACAGGGGGCAGGGAGACCCAGTACTTC; d_gene: TRBD1; abundance: .; j_gene: TRBJ2-5; v_gene: TRBV6-6
CDR3aa: CASSLRPANEQFF; CDR3nt: TGCGCCAGCAGCTTGAGGCCGGCCAATGAGCAGTTCTTC; d_gene: .; abundance: once; j_gene: TRBJ2-1; v_gene: TRBV5-1
CDR3aa: CASSQRWGDEQYF; CDR3nt: TGTGCCAGCAGCCAACGTTGGGGCGACGAGCAGTACTTC; d_gene: .; abundance: .; j_gene: TRBJ2-7; v_gene: TRBV4-2
CDR3aa: CASSSTRVEQFF; CDR3nt: TGTGCCAGTAGTAGTACTAGAGTTGAGCAGTTCTTC; d_gene: .; abundance: .; j_gene: TRBJ2-1; v_gene: TRBV19
CDR3aa: CASRPTGGRAKNIQYF; CDR3nt: TGTGCCAGCAGGCCTACAGGGGGCAGAGCCAAAAACATTCAGTACTTC; d_gene: TRBD1; abundance: .; j_gene: TRBJ2-4; v_gene: TRBV28
CDR3aa: CASIPGQGIFEQYF; CDR3nt: TGTGCCAGCATTCCGGGACAGGGGATTTTCGAGCAGTACTTC; d_gene: TRBD1; abundance: .; j_gene: TRBJ2-7; v_gene: TRBV28
CDR3aa: CASSQLLGAGELFF; CDR3nt: TGCGCCAGCAGCCAACTTTTAGGGGCCGGGGAGCTGTTTTTT; d_gene: .; abundance: .; j_gene: TRBJ2-2; v_gene: TRBV4-1
CDR3aa: CASGDNEQFF; CDR3nt: TGTGCCAGCGGCGACAATGAGCAGTTCTTC; d_gene: .; abundance: few; j_gene: TRBJ2-1; v_gene: TRBV7-9